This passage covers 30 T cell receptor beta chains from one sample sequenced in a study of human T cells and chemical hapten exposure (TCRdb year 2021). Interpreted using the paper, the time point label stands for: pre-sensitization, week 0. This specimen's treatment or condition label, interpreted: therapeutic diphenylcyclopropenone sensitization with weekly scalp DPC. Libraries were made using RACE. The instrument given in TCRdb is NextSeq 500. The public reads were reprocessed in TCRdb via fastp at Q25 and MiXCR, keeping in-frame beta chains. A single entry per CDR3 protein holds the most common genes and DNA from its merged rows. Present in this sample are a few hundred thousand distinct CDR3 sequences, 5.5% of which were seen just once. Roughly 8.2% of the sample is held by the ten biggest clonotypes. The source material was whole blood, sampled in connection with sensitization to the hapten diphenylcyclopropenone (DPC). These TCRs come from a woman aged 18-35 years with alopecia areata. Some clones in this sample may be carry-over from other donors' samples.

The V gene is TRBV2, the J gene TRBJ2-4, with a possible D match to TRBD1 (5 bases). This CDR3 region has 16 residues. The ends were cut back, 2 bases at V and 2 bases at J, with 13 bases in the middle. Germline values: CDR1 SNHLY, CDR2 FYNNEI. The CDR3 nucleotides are TGTGCCAGCAGTGAAAGGGCAGGGCCAACCAAAAACATTCAGTACTTC. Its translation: CASSERAGPTKNIQYF.

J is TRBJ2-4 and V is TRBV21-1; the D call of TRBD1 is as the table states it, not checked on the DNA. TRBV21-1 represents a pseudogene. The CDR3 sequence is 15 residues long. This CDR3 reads CASSKMDRPVHIQYF. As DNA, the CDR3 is TGTGCCAGCAGCAAAATGGACAGGCCCGTCCACATTCAGTACTTC.

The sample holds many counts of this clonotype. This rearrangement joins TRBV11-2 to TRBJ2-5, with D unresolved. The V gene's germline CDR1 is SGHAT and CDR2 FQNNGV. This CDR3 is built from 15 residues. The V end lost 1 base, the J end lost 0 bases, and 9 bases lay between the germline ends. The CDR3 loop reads CASSLVSKYQETQYF. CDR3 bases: TGTGCCAGCAGCTTAGTTTCCAAGTACCAAGAGACCCAGTACTTC.

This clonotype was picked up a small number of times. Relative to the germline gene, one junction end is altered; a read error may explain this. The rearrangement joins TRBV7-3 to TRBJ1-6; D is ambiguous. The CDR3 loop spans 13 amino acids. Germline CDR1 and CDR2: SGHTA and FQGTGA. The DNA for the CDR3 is TGTGCCAGCAGCCTAACCGTGAATTCACCCCTCCACTTT. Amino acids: CASSLTVNSPLHF.

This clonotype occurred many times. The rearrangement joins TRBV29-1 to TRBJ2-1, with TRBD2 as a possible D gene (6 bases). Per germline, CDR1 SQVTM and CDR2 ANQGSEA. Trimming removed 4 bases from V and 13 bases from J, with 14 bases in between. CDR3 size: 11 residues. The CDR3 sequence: CSVGEVSSQFF. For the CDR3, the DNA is TGCAGCGTTGGGGAGGTCTCCTCCCAGTTCTTC.

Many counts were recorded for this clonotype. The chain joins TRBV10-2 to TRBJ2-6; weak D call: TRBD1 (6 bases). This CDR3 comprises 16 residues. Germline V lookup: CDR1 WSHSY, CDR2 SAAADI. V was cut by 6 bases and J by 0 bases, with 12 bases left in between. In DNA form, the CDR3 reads TGCGCCAGCAGCTCGGGACAAGTCTCTGGGGCCAACGTCCTGACTTTC. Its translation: CASSSGQVSGANVLTF.

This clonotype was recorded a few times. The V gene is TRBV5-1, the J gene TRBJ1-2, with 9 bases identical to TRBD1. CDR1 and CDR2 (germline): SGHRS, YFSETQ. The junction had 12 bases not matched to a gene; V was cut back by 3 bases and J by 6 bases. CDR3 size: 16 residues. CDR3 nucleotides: TGCGCCAGCAGCTCCGAACTCCAAACAGGGGGCCATGGCTACACCTTC. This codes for CASSSELQTGGHGYTF. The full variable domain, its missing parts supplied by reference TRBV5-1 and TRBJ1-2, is KAGVTQTPRYLIKTRGQQVTLSCSPISGHRSVSWYQQTPGQGLQFLFEYFSETQRNKGNFPGRFSGRQFSNSRSEMNVSTLELGDSALYLCASSSELQTGGHGYTFGSGTRLTVV.

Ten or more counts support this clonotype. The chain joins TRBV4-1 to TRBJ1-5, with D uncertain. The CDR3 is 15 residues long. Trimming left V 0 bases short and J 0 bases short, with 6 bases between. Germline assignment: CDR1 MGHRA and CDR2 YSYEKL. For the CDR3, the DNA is TGCGCCAGCAGCCAAGAAGGGAATAGCAATCAGCCCCAGCATTTT. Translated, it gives CASSQEGNSNQPQHF.

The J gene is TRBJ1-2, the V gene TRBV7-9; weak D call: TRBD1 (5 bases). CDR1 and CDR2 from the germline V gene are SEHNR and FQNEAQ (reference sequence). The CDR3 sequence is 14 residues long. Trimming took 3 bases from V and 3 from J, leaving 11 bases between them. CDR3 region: CASSLGLLDYGYTF. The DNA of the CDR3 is TGTGCCAGCAGCTTGGGACTTCTGGACTATGGCTACACCTTC.

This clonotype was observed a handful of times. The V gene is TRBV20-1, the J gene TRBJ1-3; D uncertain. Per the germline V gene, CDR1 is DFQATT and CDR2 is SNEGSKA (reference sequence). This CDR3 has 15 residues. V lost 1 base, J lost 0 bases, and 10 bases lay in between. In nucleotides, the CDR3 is TGCAGTGCTAGAGGGGCCGGGAGCTCTGGAAACACCATATATTTT. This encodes CSARGAGSSGNTIYF.

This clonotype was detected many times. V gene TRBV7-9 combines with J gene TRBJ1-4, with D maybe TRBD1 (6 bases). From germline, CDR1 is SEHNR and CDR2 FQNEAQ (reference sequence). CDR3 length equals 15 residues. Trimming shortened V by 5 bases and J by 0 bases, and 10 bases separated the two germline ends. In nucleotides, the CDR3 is TGTGCCAGCAGCCCTACAGGGACAACTAATGAAAAACTGTTTTTT. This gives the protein CASSPTGTTNEKLFF. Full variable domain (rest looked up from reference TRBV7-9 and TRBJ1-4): DTGVSQNPRHKITKRGQNVTFRCDPISEHNRLYWYRQTLGQGPEFLTYFQNEAQLEKSRLLSDRFSAERPKGSFSTLEIQRTEQGDSAMYLCASSPTGTTNEKLFFGSGTQLSVL.

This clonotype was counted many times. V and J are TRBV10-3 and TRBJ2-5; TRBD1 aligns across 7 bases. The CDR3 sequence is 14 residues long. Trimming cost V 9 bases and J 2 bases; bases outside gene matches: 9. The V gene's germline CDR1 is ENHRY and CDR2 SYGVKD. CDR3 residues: CAIRGDRVQETQYF. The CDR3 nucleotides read TGTGCCATACGAGGCGACAGGGTACAAGAGACCCAGTACTTC.

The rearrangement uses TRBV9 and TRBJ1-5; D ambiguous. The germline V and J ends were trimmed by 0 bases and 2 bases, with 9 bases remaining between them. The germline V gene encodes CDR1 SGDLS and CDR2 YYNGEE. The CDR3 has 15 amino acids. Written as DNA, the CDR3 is TGTGCCAGCAGCGTAGGAACGCAACGCAATCAGCCCCAGCATTTT. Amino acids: CASSVGTQRNQPQHF.

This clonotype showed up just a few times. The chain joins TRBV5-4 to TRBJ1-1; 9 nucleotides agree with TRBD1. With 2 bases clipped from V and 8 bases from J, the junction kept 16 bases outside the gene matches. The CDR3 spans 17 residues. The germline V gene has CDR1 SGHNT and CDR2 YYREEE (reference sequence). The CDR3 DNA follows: TGTGCCAGCAGCTTCCCGGCCCCGGGACAGGGTCCGATAGAAGCTTTCTTT. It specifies CASSFPAPGQGPIEAFF.

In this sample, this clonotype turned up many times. CDR3 nucleotide sequence: TGTGCCAGCAGTTTAGGGACCGGGACACCCTATGGCTACACCTTC. Protein: CASSLGTGTPYGYTF. The chain carries TRBV12-3 or TRBV12-4 and TRBJ1-2; TRBD1 is a possible D gene (6 bases). V lost 1 base and J 4 bases, leaving 13 bases between the germline ends. The CDR3 sequence is 15 residues long.

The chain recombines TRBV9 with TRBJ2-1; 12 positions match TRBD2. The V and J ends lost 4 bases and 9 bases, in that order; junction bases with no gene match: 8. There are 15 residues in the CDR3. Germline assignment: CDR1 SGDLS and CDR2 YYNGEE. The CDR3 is CASSLRTSGDGEQFF. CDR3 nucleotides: TGTGCCAGCAGCTTGCGGACTAGCGGGGACGGTGAGCAGTTCTTC.

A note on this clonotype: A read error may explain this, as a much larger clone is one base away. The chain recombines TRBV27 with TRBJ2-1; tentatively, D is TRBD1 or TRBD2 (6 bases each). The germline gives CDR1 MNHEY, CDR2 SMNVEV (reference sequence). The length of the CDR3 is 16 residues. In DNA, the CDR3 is TGTGCCGGCAGTCGAGACATGGGGGGCGCGATGGATGAGCAGTTCTTC. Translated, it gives CAGSRDMGGAMDEQFF.

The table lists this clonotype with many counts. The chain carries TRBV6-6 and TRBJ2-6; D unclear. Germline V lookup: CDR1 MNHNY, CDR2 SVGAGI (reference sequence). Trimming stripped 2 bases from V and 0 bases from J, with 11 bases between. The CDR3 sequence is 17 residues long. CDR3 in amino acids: CASSYTLSDSGANVLTF. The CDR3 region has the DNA TGTGCCAGCAGTTACACCCTGTCCGACTCTGGGGCCAACGTCCTGACTTTC.

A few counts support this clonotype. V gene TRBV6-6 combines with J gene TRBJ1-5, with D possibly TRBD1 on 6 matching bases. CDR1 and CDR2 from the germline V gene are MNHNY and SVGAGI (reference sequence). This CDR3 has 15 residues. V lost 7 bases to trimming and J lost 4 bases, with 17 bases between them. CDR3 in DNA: TGTGCCAGCACTAAACCGGGACAATTAAATCAGCCCCAGCATTTT. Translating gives CASTKPGQLNQPQHF.

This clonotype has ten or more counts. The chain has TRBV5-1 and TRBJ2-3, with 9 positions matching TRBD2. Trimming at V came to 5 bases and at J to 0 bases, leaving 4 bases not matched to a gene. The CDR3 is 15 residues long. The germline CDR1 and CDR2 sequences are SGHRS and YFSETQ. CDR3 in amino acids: CASSSAGGSTDTQYF. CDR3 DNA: TGCGCCAGCAGTTCAGCGGGGGGTAGCACAGATACGCAGTATTTT.

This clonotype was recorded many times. The CDR3 region has the DNA TGCGCCAGCAGCCAAGATCAGGGGTCGGGAAATCAGCCCCAGCATTTT. Its protein product is CASSQDQGSGNQPQHF. The chain joins TRBV4-3 to TRBJ1-5, with D maybe TRBD1 (6 bases). The germline V and J ends were trimmed by 0 bases and 4 bases, with 13 bases remaining between them. Looked up from germline, CDR1 is LGHNA and CDR2 is YSLEER. This CDR3 is 16 amino acids long.

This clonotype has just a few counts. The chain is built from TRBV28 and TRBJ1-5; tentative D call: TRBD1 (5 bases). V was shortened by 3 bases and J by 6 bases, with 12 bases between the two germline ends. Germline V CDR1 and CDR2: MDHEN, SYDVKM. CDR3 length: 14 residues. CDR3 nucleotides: TGTGCCAGCAGTTTTTGGCAGGGAGGTCAGCCCCAGCATTTT. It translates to CASSFWQGGQPQHF. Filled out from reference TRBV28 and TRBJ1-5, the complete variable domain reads DVKVTQSSRYLVKRTGEKVFLECVQDMDHENMFWYRQDPGLGLRLIYFSYDVKMKEKGDIPEGYSVSREKKERFSLILESASTNQTSMYLCASSFWQGGQPQHFGDGTRLSIL.

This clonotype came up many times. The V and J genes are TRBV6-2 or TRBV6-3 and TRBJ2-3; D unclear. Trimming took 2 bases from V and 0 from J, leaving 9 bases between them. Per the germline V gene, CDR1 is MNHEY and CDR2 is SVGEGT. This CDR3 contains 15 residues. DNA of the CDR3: TGTGCCAGCAGTTACCCCCAGGCGAGCACAGATACGCAGTATTTT. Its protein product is CASSYPQASTDTQYF.

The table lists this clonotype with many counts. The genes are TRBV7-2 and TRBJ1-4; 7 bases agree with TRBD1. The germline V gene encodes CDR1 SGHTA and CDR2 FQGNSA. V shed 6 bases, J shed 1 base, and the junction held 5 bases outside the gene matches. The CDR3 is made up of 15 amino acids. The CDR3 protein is CASRRQGGTNEKLFF. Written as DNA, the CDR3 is TGTGCCAGCAGGAGACAGGGAGGAACTAATGAAAAACTGTTTTTT.

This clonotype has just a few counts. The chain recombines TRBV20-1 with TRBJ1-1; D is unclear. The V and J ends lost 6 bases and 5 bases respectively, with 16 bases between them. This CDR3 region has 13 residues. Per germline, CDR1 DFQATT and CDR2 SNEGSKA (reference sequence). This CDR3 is CSASSLGQTEAFF. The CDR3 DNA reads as TGCAGTGCCTCCTCTCTGGGCCAGACTGAAGCTTTCTTT.

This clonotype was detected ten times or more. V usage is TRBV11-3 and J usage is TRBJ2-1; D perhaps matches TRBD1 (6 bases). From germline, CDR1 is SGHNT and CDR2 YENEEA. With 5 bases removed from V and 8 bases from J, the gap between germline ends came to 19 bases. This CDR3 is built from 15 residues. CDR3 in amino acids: CASSKQGIMGDEQFF. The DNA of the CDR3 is TGTGCCAGCAGCAAACAGGGAATAATGGGCGATGAGCAGTTCTTC. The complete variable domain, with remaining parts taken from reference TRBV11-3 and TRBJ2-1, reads EAGVVQSPRYKIIEKKQPVAFWCNPISGHNTLYWYLQNLGQGPELLIRYENEEAVDDSQLPKDRFSAERLKGVDSTLKIQPAELGDSAVYLCASSKQGIMGDEQFFGPGTRLTVL.

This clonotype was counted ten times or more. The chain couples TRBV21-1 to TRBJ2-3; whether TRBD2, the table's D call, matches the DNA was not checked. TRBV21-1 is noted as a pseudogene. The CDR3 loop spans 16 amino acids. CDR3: CASSAVRSGATDTQYF. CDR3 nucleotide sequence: TGTGCCAGCAGCGCTGTTCGTAGCGGGGCCACAGATACGCAGTATTTT.

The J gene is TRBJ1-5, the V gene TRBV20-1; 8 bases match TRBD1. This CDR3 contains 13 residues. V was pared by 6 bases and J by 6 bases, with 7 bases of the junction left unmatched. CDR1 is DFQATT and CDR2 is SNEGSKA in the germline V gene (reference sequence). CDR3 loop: CSASGQGGQPQHF. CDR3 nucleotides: TGCAGTGCGAGCGGACAGGGCGGTCAGCCCCAGCATTTT.

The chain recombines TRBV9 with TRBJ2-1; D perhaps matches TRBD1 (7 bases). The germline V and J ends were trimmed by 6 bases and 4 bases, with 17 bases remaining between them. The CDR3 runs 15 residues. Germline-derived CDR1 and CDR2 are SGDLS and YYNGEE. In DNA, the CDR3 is TGTGCCAGCACCCCAGGGGGGCAGCCGTACAATGAGCAGTTCTTC. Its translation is CASTPGGQPYNEQFF.

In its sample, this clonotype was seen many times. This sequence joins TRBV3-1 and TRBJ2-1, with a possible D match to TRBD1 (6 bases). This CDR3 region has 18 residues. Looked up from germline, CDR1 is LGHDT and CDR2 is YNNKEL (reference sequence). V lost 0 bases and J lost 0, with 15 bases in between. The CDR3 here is CASSQDSPGTSSYNEQFF. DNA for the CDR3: TGTGCCAGCAGCCAAGATAGTCCAGGGACAAGCTCCTACAATGAGCAGTTCTTC.